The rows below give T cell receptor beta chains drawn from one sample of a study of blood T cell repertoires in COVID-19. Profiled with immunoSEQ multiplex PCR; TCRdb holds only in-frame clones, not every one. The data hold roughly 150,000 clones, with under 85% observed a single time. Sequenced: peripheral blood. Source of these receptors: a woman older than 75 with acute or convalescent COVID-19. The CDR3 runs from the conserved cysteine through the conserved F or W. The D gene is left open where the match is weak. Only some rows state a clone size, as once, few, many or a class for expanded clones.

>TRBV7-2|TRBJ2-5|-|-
CASSPEGGRETQYF
TGTGCCAGCAGTCCCGAGGGGGGGCGGGAGACCCAGTACTTC
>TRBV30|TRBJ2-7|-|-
CAWSPLRGRTYEQYF
TGTGCCTGGAGTCCATTAAGGGGAAGGACCTACGAGCAGTACTTC
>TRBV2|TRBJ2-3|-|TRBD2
CASSPSGDYTDTQYF
TGTGCCAGCAGCCCTAGCGGGGATTACACAGATACGCAGTATTTT
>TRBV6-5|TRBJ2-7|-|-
CASIGNSYEQYF
TGTGCCAGCATTGGCAACTCCTACGAGCAGTACTTC
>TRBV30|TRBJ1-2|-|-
CAWSHPGTHYGYTF
TGTGCCTGGAGTCACCCCGGGACACACTATGGCTACACCTTC
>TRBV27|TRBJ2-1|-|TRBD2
CASSYPSWRGALLNEQFF
TGTGCCAGCAGTTACCCCTCCTGGCGGGGGGCTTTACTCAATGAGCAGTTCTTC
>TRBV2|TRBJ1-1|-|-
CASSLQESNTEAFF
TGTGCCAGCAGTTTACAGGAATCGAACACTGAAGCTTTCTTT
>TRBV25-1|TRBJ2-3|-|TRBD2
CASSERRTSDGTDTQYF
TGTGCCAGCAGTGAAAGGCGAACTAGCGATGGCACAGATACGCAGTATTTT
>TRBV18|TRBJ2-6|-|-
CASSPLDWAGSGANVLTF
TGTGCCAGCTCACCACTGGATTGGGCGGGCTCTGGGGCCAACGTCCTGACTTTC
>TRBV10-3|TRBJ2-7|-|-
CAISESGASYEQYF
TGTGCCATCAGTGAGTCAGGGGCTAGCTACGAGCAGTACTTC
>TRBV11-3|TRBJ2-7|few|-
CASSLDGTRGTYEQYF
TGTGCCAGCAGCTTAGATGGTACCAGGGGAACTTACGAGCAGTACTTC
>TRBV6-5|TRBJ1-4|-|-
CASLNGVDYNEKLFF
TGTGCCAGCCTCAACGGGGTCGACTATAATGAAAAACTGTTTTTT
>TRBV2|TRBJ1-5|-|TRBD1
CASSEWTGGNQPQHF
TGTGCCAGCAGTGAATGGACAGGCGGCAATCAGCCCCAGCATTTT
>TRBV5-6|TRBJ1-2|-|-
CASSLGEGYTF
TGTGCCAGCAGCTTGGGGGAGGGCTACACCTTC
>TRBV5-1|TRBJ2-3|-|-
CASSLELADTQYF
TGCGCCAGCAGCTTGGAACTGGCAGATACGCAGTATTTT
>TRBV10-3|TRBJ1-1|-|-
CAIRDGGTEAFF
TGTGCCATCCGGGACGGGGGCACTGAAGCTTTCTTT
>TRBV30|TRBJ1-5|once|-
CAWRGRGRGNQPQHF
TGTGCCTGGAGGGGAAGGGGCCGAGGCAATCAGCCCCAGCATTTT
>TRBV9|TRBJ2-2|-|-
CASSVSGAEGELFF
TGTGCCAGCAGCGTATCAGGGGCGGAAGGGGAGCTGTTTTTT
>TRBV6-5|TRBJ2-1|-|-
CASTRQLPLYNEQFF
TGTGCCAGCACCAGACAGTTACCTCTCTACAATGAGCAGTTCTTC
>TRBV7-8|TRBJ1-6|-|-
CASSYRTDAYNSPLHF
TGTGCCAGCAGCTATAGGACAGATGCCTATAATTCACCCCTCCACTTT
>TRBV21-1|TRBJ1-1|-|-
CASSKKGTVNTEAFF
TGTGCCAGCAGCAAAAAAGGGACAGTGAACACTGAAGCTTTCTTT
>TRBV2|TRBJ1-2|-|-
CASSDRLTGGYTF
TGTGCCAGCAGTGATCGGCTGACTGGGGGCTACACCTTC
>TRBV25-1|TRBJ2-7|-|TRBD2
CASSPGLPTYEQYF
TGTGCCAGCAGCCCGGGACTACCGACCTACGAGCAGTACTTC
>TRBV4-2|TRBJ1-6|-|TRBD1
CASSLMGQGETYNSPLHF
TGTGCCAGCAGCCTCATGGGACAGGGAGAAACGTATAATTCACCCCTCCACTTT
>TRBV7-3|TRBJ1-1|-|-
CASSLAPPGTEAFF
TGTGCCAGCAGCTTAGCACCCCCGGGCACTGAAGCTTTCTTT
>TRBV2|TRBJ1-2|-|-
CATSLEANYGYTF
TGTGCCACCAGCCTTGAGGCTAACTATGGCTACACCTTC
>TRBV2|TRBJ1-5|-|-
CASGETGDNQPQHF
TGTGCCAGCGGAGAGACAGGAGACAATCAGCCCCAGCATTTT
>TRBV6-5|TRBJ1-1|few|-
CASRRGLTEAFF
TGTGCCAGCAGGCGGGGGCTCACTGAAGCTTTCTTT
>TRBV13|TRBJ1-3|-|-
CASSLGSNSGNTIYF
TGTGCCAGCAGCTTGGGCTCCAACTCTGGAAACACCATATATTTT
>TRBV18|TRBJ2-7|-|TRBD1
CASSATGGGYEQYF
TGTGCCAGCTCAGCGACAGGGGGAGGCTACGAGCAGTACTTC
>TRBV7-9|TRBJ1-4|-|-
CASSSGRQGTNEKLFF
TGTGCCAGCAGCTCAGGACGGCAGGGGACTAATGAAAAACTGTTTTTT
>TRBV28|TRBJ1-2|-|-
CASSLLLGAGYTF
TGTGCCAGCAGTTTATTACTCGGAGCGGGCTACACCTTC
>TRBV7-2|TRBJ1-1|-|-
CASSLDGGRTEAFF
TGTGCCAGCAGCTTAGACGGGGGTAGAACTGAAGCTTTCTTT
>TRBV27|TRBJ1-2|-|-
CASSLGGAHGYTF
TGTGCCAGCAGTTTAGGGGGGGCACATGGCTACACCTTC
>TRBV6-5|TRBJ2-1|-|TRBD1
CASSYSGTGFYNEQFF
TGTGCCAGCAGTTACTCAGGGACAGGGTTCTACAATGAGCAGTTCTTC
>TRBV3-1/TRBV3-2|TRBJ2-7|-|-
CASSQRDYEQYF
TGTGCCAGCAGCCAGCGAGATTACGAGCAGTACTTC
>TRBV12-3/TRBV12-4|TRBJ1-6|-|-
CASSLALPAPLHF
TGTGCCAGCAGTTTAGCGCTACCGGCACCCCTCCACTTT
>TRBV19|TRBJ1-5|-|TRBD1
CASRTGVQPQHF
TGTGCCAGTCGGACAGGGGTCCAGCCCCAGCATTTT
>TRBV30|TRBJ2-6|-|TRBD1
CAWSVGQGVPSGANVLTF
TGTGCCTGGAGTGTAGGGCAGGGGGTCCCCTCTGGGGCCAACGTCCTGACTTTC
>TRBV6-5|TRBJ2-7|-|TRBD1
CASSPPGQIYEQYF
TGTGCCAGCAGCCCCCCGGGACAGATCTACGAGCAGTACTTC
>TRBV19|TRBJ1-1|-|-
CASSTHIRNTEAFF
TGTGCCAGTAGTACCCACATAAGGAACACTGAAGCTTTCTTT
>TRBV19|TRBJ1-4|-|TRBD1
CASSKRLGQGSEKLFF
TGTGCCAGTAGTAAACGACTGGGACAGGGGTCGGAAAAACTGTTTTTT
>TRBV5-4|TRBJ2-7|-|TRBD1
CASSSPDRKFYEQYF
TGTGCCAGCAGCTCTCCGGACAGGAAATTCTACGAGCAGTACTTC